The table lists the clone carrying this TCR beta chain with many counts. No antigen is known for it. Germline assignment: CDR1 SGHDT and CDR2 YYEEEE. The CDR3 consists of 14 residues. The V and J ends lost 5 bases and 3 bases respectively, with 11 bases between them. This entry belongs to a study of CD8 T cells in ankylosing spondylitis. Library preparation for TCR beta used quantitative 5'-RACE with molecular barcodes. TCRdb used MiXCR to reprocess the 5' RACE reads, holding one entry per CDR3 protein. The table lists some 240,000 distinct CDR3 sequences, approximately 7.3% of them singletons. Whole-study results and caveats: Both synovial fluid and blood in reactive arthritis had previously been reported to carry some motif variants. Disease-linked clones proved CD8+ and comparatively uncommon in peripheral blood. Enrichment of disease-linked clones was reportedly significant in matched ankylosing spondylitis synovial fluid. A motif of 7 to 9 highly homologous TCR beta variants was seen as apparently characteristic of ankylosing spondylitis blood.

Sequenced material: blood, either unsorted or a sorted T cell fraction (not recorded which). This clonotype was obtained from a male donor with ankylosing spondylitis. V and J are TRBV5-6 and TRBJ2-2; either TRBD1 or TRBD2 may supply D (5 bases each). CDR3 in DNA: TGTGCCAGCAGTGTCGGGACCTACACCGGGGAGCTGTTTTTT. Its protein product is CASSVGTYTGELFF.